Below, one TCR beta chain is given with its context. TCRdb's copy holds only in-frame clones and misses some; the assay was immunoSEQ multiplex PCR. The table includes more than 150,000 clones, 85% to 95% detected once. This sample is drawn from a study of T cell responses to AZD1222 COVID-19 vaccine. Sample: peripheral blood, taken 28 days after the second AZD1222 dose. This sequence was found in an adult who received the AZD1222 COVID-19 vaccine.

The CDR3 loop reads CASSPRLDINEQFF. The DNA for the CDR3 is TGTGCCAGCAGCCCCCGCCTGGACATCAATGAGCAGTTCTTC. V is TRBV7-2 and J is TRBJ2-1, with TRBD1 as a possible D gene (5 bases). The CDR3 spans 14 residues. Trimming took 5 bases from V and 6 from J, leaving 14 bases between them. Per germline, CDR1 SGHTA and CDR2 FQGNSA.